The next 27 T cell receptor beta chains were all read from a single sample in a study of blood T cell repertoires in COVID-19. The table came from immunoSEQ multiplex PCR; TCRdb's copy has only in-frame clones and leaves some out. The repertoire has some 150,000 clones, 75% to 90% of them found once; the top ten carry around 2.9%. The sequencing input was peripheral blood. Receptors originate from a man in his sixties with active or convalescent COVID-19.

The V gene is TRBV6-5, the J gene TRBJ2-5; 11 bases align to TRBD2. The length of the CDR3 is 15 residues. Looked up from germline, CDR1 is MNHEY and CDR2 is SVGAGI. Germline trimming cut 4 bases from V and 4 bases from J; bases unmatched to any gene: 5. The CDR3 DNA is TGTGCCAGCAGTTGGCTAGCGGGAGGAGGAGAGACCCAGTACTTC. Protein product: CASSWLAGGGETQYF.

The chain has TRBV7-8 and TRBJ2-5; possible D gene TRBD1, 6 bases. Trimming cost V 5 bases and J 6 bases, with 16 bases left between them. Germline V gives CDR1 SGHVS, CDR2 FQNEAQ. This CDR3 is 14 amino acids long. This CDR3 reads CASSEGDGWQTQYF. The CDR3 DNA follows: TGTGCCAGCAGCGAGGGGGACGGGTGGCAGACCCAGTACTTC.

The V and J genes are TRBV19 and TRBJ1-2; 8 bases line up with TRBD1. CDR3 length: 15 residues. Germline V gene sequence: CDR1 LNHDA, CDR2 SQIVND (reference sequence). V gave up 1 base and J gave up 4 bases; unmatched junction bases: 5. This chain's CDR3 is CASSIAGGAPYGYTF. For the CDR3, the DNA is TGTGCCAGTAGTATAGCAGGGGGCGCCCCCTATGGCTACACCTTC.

V is TRBV2 and J is TRBJ1-2, with 7 nucleotides matching TRBD1. Trimming removed 7 bases from V and 3 bases from J; junction bases left unmatched: 8. Germline CDR1 reads SNHLY; CDR2 reads FYNNEI. CDR3 length: 14 amino acids. CDR3 DNA sequence: TGTGCCAGCACCGCGGGGACAGTTTACTATGGCTACACCTTC. Its translation is CASTAGTVYYGYTF.

J is TRBJ1-2 and V is TRBV28; TRBD1 agrees at 10 bases. V lost 5 bases and J lost 7; bases outside the gene matches: 10. Germline CDR1 and CDR2: MDHEN and SYDVKM. The CDR3 extends over 15 amino acids. The chain's CDR3 is CASSPMTGGLVGYTF. The CDR3 bases are TGTGCCAGCAGTCCCATGACAGGGGGCCTTGTTGGCTACACCTTC.

In the case of this clone: One end of the junction fails to match germline, which may point to a read error. The gene calls are TRBV7-2 and TRBJ1-1; maybe TRBD1 (5 bases). The germline V gene has CDR1 SGHTA and CDR2 FQGNSA. The CDR3 has 15 residues. In DNA, the CDR3 is TGTGCCAGCAGGTTAGCCAGGGCCGGCTACACTGAAGCTTTCTTT. Translating it yields CASRLARAGYTEAFF.

This chain uses TRBV9 with TRBJ2-1, with TRBD2 matching 8 bases. Germline V gives CDR1 SGDLS, CDR2 YYNGEE. The CDR3 extends over 18 amino acids. Trimming took 7 bases from V and 5 from J; bases not matched to a gene: 20. CDR3 amino acids: CASGLTPSGGWENNEQFF. Written as DNA, the CDR3 is TGTGCCAGCGGCCTAACCCCCAGCGGGGGTTGGGAGAACAATGAGCAGTTCTTC.

A single count supports this clone. The rearrangement joins TRBV3-1 (or the pseudogene TRBV3-2) to TRBJ2-5; D is undetermined. The germline CDR1 and CDR2 sequences are LGHDT and YNNKEL (reference sequence). The CDR3 sequence is 12 residues long. The V end was cut by 5 bases, the J end by 3 bases, with 7 bases between. Here the CDR3 reads CASSLGEETQYF. The CDR3 DNA reads as TGTGCCAGCAGCTTAGGAGAAGAGACCCAGTACTTC.

The CDR3 DNA follows: TGTGCCAGCAGTTCCCCGGAGAACTACGAGCAGTACTTC. Protein product: CASSSPENYEQYF. The V gene is TRBV12-3 or TRBV12-4, the J gene TRBJ2-7; unclear D gene. The CDR3 contains 13 residues. Trimming removed 4 bases from V and 3 bases from J, with 10 bases in between.

The rearrangement uses TRBV28 and TRBJ2-7; TRBD1 matches 9 bases. The CDR3 covers 15 residues. Per germline, CDR1 MDHEN and CDR2 SYDVKM. V lost 4 bases to trimming and J lost 6 bases; unmatched junction nucleotides: 10. The CDR3 DNA reads TGTGCCAGCAGTTCACCCGGGACAGGGCTCCGCGAGCAGTACTTC. Translating gives CASSSPGTGLREQYF. Combining the CDR3 with reference TRBV28 and TRBJ2-7 gives the whole variable domain DVKVTQSSRYLVKRTGEKVFLECVQDMDHENMFWYRQDPGLGLRLIYFSYDVKMKEKGDIPEGYSVSREKKERFSLILESASTNQTSMYLCASSSPGTGLREQYFGPGTRLTVT.

The chain is built from TRBV9 and TRBJ2-2; the D gene is possibly TRBD1 (5 bases). With 2 bases removed from V and 6 bases from J, the gap between germline ends came to 14 bases. The CDR3 is made up of 15 amino acids. Germline V gene sequence: CDR1 SGDLS, CDR2 YYNGEE. DNA for the CDR3: TGTGCCAGCAGCGTTTCTTTTTCAGGGTCCGGGGAGCTGTTTTTT. It yields the protein CASSVSFSGSGELFF.

The CDR3 loop reads CASSLGGTDTQYF. CDR3 DNA sequence: TGTGCCAGCTCTCTAGGAGGCACAGATACGCAGTATTTT. The chain is built from TRBV24-1 and TRBJ2-3; D is ambiguous. The CDR3 is made up of 13 amino acids. Germline V gene sequence: CDR1 KGHDR, CDR2 SFDVKD. The V end was cut by 11 bases, the J end by 1 base, with 12 bases between.

The CDR3 DNA is TGTGCCAGCAGCTTGGACAGGGGGCAAGGATCGGGTGAGCAGTTCTTC. Its translation: CASSLDRGQGSGEQFF. The chain uses TRBV7-3 and TRBJ2-1, with TRBD1 matching 11 bases. The CDR3 consists of 16 residues. The J segment lost 9 bases and the V segment lost 3 bases, leaving 10 bases of the junction unmatched. The germline V gene has CDR1 SGHTA and CDR2 FQGTGA.

The chain uses TRBV4-1 and TRBJ1-2, with D possibly being TRBD1 (5 bases). The CDR3 is 16 residues long. Trimming cost V 4 bases and J 3 bases, with 18 bases left between them. The germline V gene has CDR1 MGHRA and CDR2 YSYEKL. As DNA, the CDR3 is TGCGCCAGCAGCCGCACCGGGGGAACGGGGTACTATGGCTACACCTTC. Amino acid sequence: CASSRTGGTGYYGYTF.

The chain carries TRBV7-7 and TRBJ2-3; D is perhaps TRBD2 (6 bases). Germline CDR1 is SSHAT and CDR2 is FNYEAQ (reference sequence). This CDR3 has 15 residues. V was pared by 6 bases and J by 3 bases, with 16 bases between. The CDR3 spells CASSRSRGRTDTQYF. CDR3 DNA sequence: TGTGCCAGCAGTCGATCTCGGGGGAGGACAGATACGCAGTATTTT.

CDR3 nucleotides: TGTGCCAGCACCGTAAACCGGGACAGGGCACCCTACGAGCAGTACTTC. It encodes CASTVNRDRAPYEQYF. This chain connects TRBV5-6 to TRBJ2-7; 9 bases align to TRBD1. The CDR3 loop spans 16 amino acids. V shed 6 bases and J 2 bases; nucleotides not matched to a gene: 12. Germline V gene lookup returns CDR1 SGHDT and CDR2 YYEEEE.

The chain links TRBV29-1 to TRBJ1-1, with no clear D. Germline CDR1 reads SQVTM; CDR2 reads ANQGSEA. Trimming pared 2 bases from V and 11 bases from J, leaving 3 bases between. The CDR3 sequence is 8 residues long. CDR3 protein: CSVEQAFF. Written as DNA, the CDR3 is TGCAGCGTTGAACAGGCTTTCTTT.

This clone has a single count. The V and J genes are TRBV27 and TRBJ1-2, with TRBD1 matching over 12 bases. The CDR3 sequence is 17 residues long. In germline, CDR1 is MNHEY, CDR2 SMNVEV (reference sequence). The trim removed 2 bases at V and 4 bases at J, leaving 8 bases unmatched. CDR3 in amino acids: CASSLRSWGQGAYGYTF. Here the CDR3 DNA reads TGTGCCAGCAGTTTAAGAAGTTGGGGACAGGGGGCCTATGGCTACACCTTC.

The CDR3 protein is CASLLAGGTNEQFF. The CDR3, as DNA: TGTGCCAGTCTTCTAGCGGGAGGTACCAATGAGCAGTTCTTC. V gene TRBV2 combines with J gene TRBJ2-1; 11 positions agree with TRBD2. Germline CDR1 is SNHLY and CDR2 is FYNNEI. The CDR3 is made up of 14 amino acids. Trimming took 9 bases from V and 6 from J; bases not matched to a gene: 7. The variable domain in full, with the rest retrieved from reference TRBV2 and TRBJ2-1, is EPEVTQTPSHQVTQMGQEVILRCVPISNHLYFYWYRQILGQKVEFLVSFYNNEISEKSEIFDDQFSVERPDGSNFTLKIRSTKLEDSAMYFCASLLAGGTNEQFFGPGTRLTVL.

The CDR3 region has the DNA TGTGCCAGCAGCTTTCTTGGGACAGGGGGCGCAGAGACCTTC. Amino acid sequence: CASSFLGTGGAETF. The chain joins TRBV5-4 to TRBJ1-2; 12 nucleotides align to TRBD1. Germline V CDR1 and CDR2: SGHNT, YYREEE (reference sequence). V gave up 2 bases and J gave up 14 bases; unmatched junction bases: 10. The CDR3 is 14 residues long.

V usage is TRBV28 and J usage is TRBJ2-7; D remains unclear. Trimming left V 6 bases short and J 3 bases short, with 9 bases between. Germline V gene data show CDR1 as MDHEN and CDR2 as SYDVKM. CDR3 length equals 12 residues. CDR3 protein: CASRGRFYEQYF. CDR3 in DNA: TGTGCCAGCAGGGGCAGGTTCTACGAGCAGTACTTC. The full variable domain, rest sourced from reference TRBV28 and TRBJ2-7, is DVKVTQSSRYLVKRTGEKVFLECVQDMDHENMFWYRQDPGLGLRLIYFSYDVKMKEKGDIPEGYSVSREKKERFSLILESASTNQTSMYLCASRGRFYEQYFGPGTRLTVT.

This clone was seen once. The chain is built from TRBV5-1 and TRBJ1-1; no clear D. The CDR3 covers 15 residues. Trimming removed 4 bases at V and 0 bases at J, with 13 bases between. The germline gives CDR1 SGHRS, CDR2 YFSETQ. CDR3 loop: CASSTYGLMNTEAFF. The CDR3 region has the DNA TGCGCCAGCAGCACCTATGGACTGATGAACACTGAAGCTTTCTTT.

This chain's CDR3 is CASSVTSGNNEQFF. In DNA, the CDR3 is TGTGCCAGTAGTGTGACTAGCGGGAACAATGAGCAGTTCTTC. V gene TRBV19 combines with J gene TRBJ2-1; 11 bases match TRBD2. V trimming: 5 bases; J trimming: 5 bases; junction bases outside the gene matches: 2. Germline V gives CDR1 LNHDA, CDR2 SQIVND (reference sequence). CDR3 size: 14 residues.

This chain links TRBV19 with TRBJ2-1; 10 bases line up with TRBD2. The V gene end was trimmed by 2 bases and the J gene end by 8 bases; junction bases not matched to a gene: 9. The CDR3 has 16 amino acids. Germline lookup yields CDR1 LNHDA and CDR2 SQIVND (reference sequence). CDR3 sequence reads: CASSIYSAGGQDEQFF. In DNA form, the CDR3 reads TGTGCCAGTAGTATATACTCAGCGGGGGGGCAGGATGAGCAGTTCTTC.

The rearrangement uses TRBV2 and TRBJ2-7, with D possibly TRBD1 on 6 matching bases. The CDR3 sequence is 13 residues long. Between the trimmed V and J ends, which lost 4 bases and 4 bases, there was a span of 11 bases. Per germline, CDR1 SNHLY and CDR2 FYNNEI. CDR3 sequence (DNA): TGTGCCAGCAGTGGAGGGACAACTTACGAGCAGTACTTC. Protein: CASSGGTTYEQYF.

This clone is a singleton in its sample. The chain carries TRBV15 and TRBJ2-1; 8 positions match TRBD2. Germline CDR1 reads LNHNV; CDR2 reads YYDKDF (reference sequence). Unmatched junction bases numbered 10, after V lost 5 bases and J lost 7 bases. The CDR3 consists of 15 residues. CDR3 coding DNA: TGTGCCACCAGCCCCGGGGGGGCTCGGAAAAATGAGCAGTTCTTC. Its translation: CATSPGGARKNEQFF.

The V call is TRBV5-1, the J call TRBJ2-5, with 11 positions matching TRBD2. Unmatched junction bases numbered 7, after V lost 4 bases and J lost 5 bases. The CDR3 runs to 15 residues. The V gene's germline CDR1 is SGHRS and CDR2 YFSETQ. CDR3 amino acids: CASSRSGGAEETQYF. The CDR3 region has the DNA TGCGCCAGCAGCCGTAGCGGGGGGGCCGAGGAGACCCAGTACTTC.